The rows below give T cell receptor beta chains drawn from one sample of a study of identical twins. TCRdb independently ran MiXCR on the 5' RACE reads; one entry per CDR3 protein. The table lists roughly 690,000 distinct CDR3 sequences, 5.5% to 6.5% of them singletons, with 1.5% to 2% in the top ten. The sample taken for sequencing was naive T cells sorted from blood. The receptors shown here come from a man younger than 35 in good health. Both conserved end residues are part of each CDR3.

>TRBV2|TRBJ2-2
CASRGLVRGTGELFF
>TRBV5-1|TRBJ2-1
CASSLDLTRGLDEQFF
>TRBV5-1|TRBJ2-3
CASSLVGQGIRDTQYF
>TRBV28|TRBJ2-1
CASSLSGRGIDEQFF
>TRBV6-5|TRBJ1-5
CASKTGNQPQHF
>TRBV20-1|TRBJ1-2
CSAPESEANYGYTF
>TRBV11-3|TRBJ2-6
CASSLVFGTGANVLTF
>TRBV24-1|TRBJ2-1
CATSGLTPEGYNEQFF
>TRBV12-3/TRBV12-4|TRBJ2-7
CASRLGAETYEQYF
>TRBV10-2|TRBJ2-1
CASSVTVGLGNEQFF
>TRBV27|TRBJ2-7
CASSPKGGFSYEQYF
>TRBV11-2|TRBJ1-1
CASMQGLMNTEAFF
>TRBV25-1|TRBJ2-6
CASSRGGSSGANVLTF
>TRBV5-5|TRBJ2-1
CASSLVRGGEQFF
>TRBV19|TRBJ2-7
CASRSGGSYEQYF
>TRBV20-1|TRBJ2-2
CSARGGYTGELFF
>TRBV20-1|TRBJ2-1
CSASLGEQFF
>TRBV20-1|TRBJ2-3
CSARSGTYSTDTQYF
>TRBV27|TRBJ1-3
CASSFTGKSGNTIYF
>TRBV5-8|TRBJ1-1
CASSHPGGPTNTEAFF
>TRBV20-1|TRBJ2-1
CSAGTRGGNEQFF
>TRBV6-2/TRBV6-3|TRBJ2-3
CASSYGTSGNTDTQYF
>TRBV12-3/TRBV12-4|TRBJ2-5
CASSPAGAGKTQYF
>TRBV28|TRBJ2-4
CASSRLIMVQYF
>TRBV28|TRBJ1-5
CASRPMQGGRGNQPQHF
>TRBV7-2|TRBJ2-5
CASRSTNQETQYF
>TRBV7-9|TRBJ2-7
CASSPPTGRAYEQYF
>TRBV27|TRBJ2-1
CASSLSKYNEQFF
>TRBV20-1|TRBJ2-1
CSAAPARPWEERNEQFF
>TRBV6-5|TRBJ2-1
CASSYRASGRDEQFF
>TRBV7-9|TRBJ2-7
CASSFGASHGVTYEQYF
>TRBV24-1|TRBJ2-1
CATIPSGVYNEQFF
>TRBV12-3/TRBV12-4|TRBJ2-1
CASSLILGTEQFF
>TRBV15|TRBJ2-2
CATSPGLAGTTGELFF
>TRBV4-3|TRBJ2-1
CASSQEGLAGFDNEQFF
>TRBV6-2/TRBV6-3|TRBJ2-1
CASGRGLAVFNEQFF
>TRBV9|TRBJ2-3
CASSLRQGRTDTQYF
>TRBV6-5|TRBJ2-2
CASSYSRRPNTGELFF
>TRBV10-3|TRBJ1-4
CAISESTDLGEKLFF
>TRBV6-1|TRBJ2-4
CASIHPFSGSAKNIQYF
>TRBV10-3|TRBJ2-1
CAIRRDSQREQFF
>TRBV15|TRBJ2-7
CATSTTGYEQYF
>TRBV5-5|TRBJ2-1
CASNYNEQFF
>TRBV5-1|TRBJ2-1
CASSLALAGVPEQFF
>TRBV27|TRBJ2-2
CASSPQSGLKPGELFF
>TRBV27|TRBJ1-1
CASSLLRESTEAFF
>TRBV19|TRBJ1-5
CASSIGQGKSNQPQHF
>TRBV5-5|TRBJ2-5
CASSLTVLSSETQYF
>TRBV20-1|TRBJ2-3
CSAGAGTADTQYF
>TRBV6-1|TRBJ2-1
CASNGRGPYNEQFF
>TRBV12-3/TRBV12-4|TRBJ2-7
CASSLSGRDEQYF
>TRBV28|TRBJ2-3
CASRNGGQGSTDTQYF
>TRBV6-6|TRBJ1-3
CASSTKLDTIYF